This T cell receptor beta chain was observed in a study of radiotherapy plus CTLA-4 blockade in lung cancer. In the study overall: Objective responses were documented in 15% to 20% of patients, with disease control in 25% to 35%.

V was trimmed by 5 bases and J by 4 bases, leaving 16 bases between them. Germline V gives CDR1 SGHAT, CDR2 FQNNGV. CDR3 length equals 15 residues. Broader study findings: Interferon-beta, together with early blood T cell clone dynamics, reportedly best predicted response.

It was focal radiation plus CTLA-4 blockade with ipilimumab that patients with chemo-refractory metastatic non-small-cell lung cancer received. Assay used: immunoSEQ multiplex PCR; TCRdb lists only in-frame clones, some missing. Of more than 75,000 clones listed, 72% are singletons. As to this clone: As yet, its antigen is unknown.

This receptor was taken from a human donor with non-small cell lung cancer that progressed on radiotherapy plus ipilimumab. The source material was peripheral blood, sampled from a patient treated with radiotherapy plus ipilimumab. This rearrangement joins TRBV11-2 to TRBJ2-3; tentatively, D is TRBD2 (6 bases). The CDR3 region is CASSPGGRRADTQYF. Here the CDR3 DNA reads TGTGCCAGCAGCCCGGGCGGAAGGAGGGCAGATACGCAGTATTTT.